These 13 T cell receptor beta chains were all obtained from the same sample, sequenced in a study of CD8 T cell repertoires and HIV-1 epitope variants. No antigen has been assigned to these receptors. The method was immunoSEQ multiplex PCR; TCRdb's version includes in-frame clones alone and lacks a portion of them. The repertoire includes over 5,000 clones, roughly 71% of them detected once, and roughly two fifths sits in the top ten. Specimen: cultured CD8+ T cells derived from PBMCs. The receptors stem from a male donor with HIV.

This chain uses TRBV2 with TRBJ2-1; 8 bases are a match to TRBD1. V dropped 4 bases and J dropped 6; count of bases not matched to a gene: 8. Germline V lookup: CDR1 SNHLY, CDR2 FYNNEI. The CDR3 is made up of 15 amino acids. The DNA of the CDR3 is TGTGCCAGCAGTGTTTGGGGGACAGGTATCAATGAGCAGTTCTTC. This translates into CASSVWGTGINEQFF.

The rearrangement links TRBV29-1 to TRBJ2-3; TRBD2 is a possible D gene (5 bases). V shed 1 base and J shed 4 bases, with 15 bases lying between them. This CDR3 is built from 15 residues. From germline, CDR1 is SQVTM and CDR2 ANQGSEA. The CDR3 loop is CSVEGGPPRADTQYF. The CDR3 DNA follows: TGCAGCGTTGAAGGCGGACCGCCGAGGGCAGATACGCAGTATTTT.

The V call is TRBV28, the J call TRBJ1-2; D remains unclear. V was shortened by 2 bases and J by 0 bases, with 10 bases between the two germline ends. CDR3 length: 15 residues. CDR1 and CDR2 (germline): MDHEN, SYDVKM. CDR3 in amino acids: CASSLVTEANYGYTF. The CDR3 coding sequence is TGTGCCAGCAGTTTAGTCACGGAGGCTAACTATGGCTACACCTTC.

The chain is built from TRBV7-3 and TRBJ2-7; D is unresolved. The germline CDR1 and CDR2 sequences are SGHTA and FQGTGA. Trimming left V 5 bases short and J 0 bases short, with 8 bases between. The CDR3 is made up of 13 amino acids. CDR3 sequence (DNA): TGTGCCAGCAGCCCACAGAGCTCCTACGAGCAGTACTTC. It is translated as CASSPQSSYEQYF. Combining the CDR3 with reference TRBV7-3 and TRBJ2-7 gives the whole variable domain GAGVSQTPSNKVTEKGKYVELRCDPISGHTALYWYRQSLGQGPEFLIYFQGTGAADDSGLPNDRFFAVRPEGSVSTLKIQRTERGDSAVYLCASSPQSSYEQYFGPGTRLTVT.

This clone showed up just once. V is TRBV30 and J is TRBJ2-5; 8 bases are a match to TRBD2. Germline V gives CDR1 GTSNPN, CDR2 SVGIG (reference sequence). There are 16 residues in the CDR3. Unmatched junction bases numbered 10, after V lost 2 bases and J lost 2 bases. This CDR3 reads CAWSRGGQMEQETQYF. Here the CDR3 DNA reads TGTGCCTGGAGTCGGGGGGGCCAAATGGAACAAGAGACCCAGTACTTC.

The chain employs TRBV7-9 and TRBJ2-5; weak D call: TRBD2 (5 bases). The J call is in doubt because the DNA end fits TRBJ2-7 better. The CDR3 extends over 13 amino acids. The germline gives CDR1 SEHNR, CDR2 FQNEAQ (reference sequence). Here the CDR3 reads CASSLRELYEQYF. In DNA, the CDR3 is TGTGCCAGCAGCTTGAGGGAACTCTACGAGCAGTACTTC.

The chain is built from TRBV28 and TRBJ1-4; D unresolved. V was shortened by 3 bases and J by 0 bases, with 17 bases between the two germline ends. This CDR3 contains 18 residues. Per the germline V gene, CDR1 is MDHEN and CDR2 is SYDVKM. Written as DNA, the CDR3 is TGTGCCAGCAGTTTGTCAGTTTCTGAGGATGCAACTAATGAAAAACTGTTTTTT. Amino acids: CASSLSVSEDATNEKLFF.

The V and J genes are TRBV7-3 and TRBJ1-2; tentatively, D is TRBD1 (6 bases). The CDR3 is 15 amino acids. The V end was cut by 0 bases, the J end by 6 bases, with 14 bases between. Germline CDR1 SGHTA, CDR2 FQGTGA. The CDR3 here is CASSLTGGRVNGYTF. Written as DNA, the CDR3 is TGTGCCAGCAGCTTAACCGGGGGCAGGGTCAATGGCTACACCTTC.

This clone came up a few times. The chain uses TRBV7-9 and TRBJ2-7, with TRBD2 matching 7 bases. V lost 4 bases, J lost 0 bases, and 9 bases stayed unmatched. Germline assignment: CDR1 SEHNR and CDR2 FQNEAQ (reference sequence). The CDR3 runs 16 residues. Written as DNA, the CDR3 is TGTGCCAGCAGCTCACAAACTAGCGAGCGCTCCTACGAGCAGTACTTC. Translating gives CASSSQTSERSYEQYF.

This chain links TRBV6-5 with TRBJ2-5; D is unresolved. Germline lookup yields CDR1 MNHEY and CDR2 SVGAGI. CDR3 length: 13 amino acids. V was pared by 2 bases and J by 3 bases, with 7 bases between. The CDR3 region has the DNA TGTGCCAGCAGTTACACCGAGGAAGAGACCCAGTACTTC. It encodes CASSYTEEETQYF.

This rearrangement joins TRBV5-1 to TRBJ1-4, with 8 bases lining up with TRBD1. Trimming took 2 bases from V and 4 from J; bases not matched to a gene: 1. CDR3 size: 14 residues. CDR1 is SGHRS and CDR2 is YFSETQ in the germline V gene. The CDR3 here is CASSLGQGNEKLFF. In DNA, the CDR3 is TGCGCCAGCAGCTTAGGACAGGGTAATGAAAAACTGTTTTTT.

V and J are TRBV7-6 and TRBJ2-2, with D unresolved. The CDR3 covers 16 residues. Trimming cost V 4 bases and J 0 bases, with 12 bases left between them. The germline CDR1 and CDR2 sequences are SGHVS and FNYEAQ. CDR3 bases: TGTGCCAGCAGCTCCCTCTTTGGTGCGAACACCGGGGAGCTGTTTTTT. Amino acid sequence: CASSSLFGANTGELFF. Looking up the rest from reference TRBV7-6 and TRBJ2-2 gives the full variable domain: GAGVSQSPRYKVTKRGQDVALRCDPISGHVSLYWYRQALGQGPEFLTYFNYEAQQDKSGLPNDRFSAERPEGSISTLTIQRTEQRDSAMYRCASSSLFGANTGELFFGEGSRLTVL.

This clone came up a few times. The V gene is TRBV19, the J gene TRBJ1-1, with D possibly TRBD1 on 5 matching bases. Germline-derived CDR1 and CDR2 are LNHDA and SQIVND (reference sequence). There are 14 residues in the CDR3. V was shortened by 4 bases and J by 1 base, with 10 bases between the two germline ends. The DNA of the CDR3 is TGTGCCAGTAGTACAGGGATACGGAACACTGAAGCTTTCTTT. Its translation is CASSTGIRNTEAFF.